Listed below are T cell receptor beta chains from one sample, sequenced in a study of Graves' ophthalmopathy and Graves' hyperthyroidism. TCRdb reprocessed the multiplex PCR reads with MiXCR, giving one entry per CDR3 protein. This table holds over 500,000 distinct CDR3 sequences, roughly 20% found once. Specimen: peripheral blood. These receptors were collected from a young woman with stable Graves' hyperthyroidism. Some clones in this sample may be carry-over from other donors' samples. Each CDR3 is given with its conserved first and last residue. Fields, in order: V gene, CDR3 length, D gene, J gene, clone size, CDR3 DNA, CDR3 protein. A D gene is named only where the DNA matches it firmly. Clone size is given for some rows only: seen once, a few or many times, or a class if the clone is expanded.

v_call: TRBV29-1
cdr3_length: 14
d_call: NA
j_call: TRBJ1-3
clone_size: many
cdr3_nt: TGCAGCGTTGAACTAGGTAGCTCTGGAAACACCATATATTTT
cdr3_aa: CSVELGSSGNTIYF

v_call: TRBV18
cdr3_length: 15
d_call: NA
j_call: TRBJ2-4
clone_size: NA
cdr3_nt: TGTGCCAGCTCATTCTCTCTGCCCCCGAAAAACATTCAGTACTTC
cdr3_aa: CASSFSLPPKNIQYF

v_call: TRBV6-1
cdr3_length: 16
d_call: NA
j_call: TRBJ1-2
clone_size: NA
cdr3_nt: TGTGCCAGCAGTGATTTGTCGGTGCAGGGCAACTATGGCTACACCTTC
cdr3_aa: CASSDLSVQGNYGYTF

v_call: TRBV29-1
cdr3_length: 17
d_call: TRBD1
j_call: TRBJ1-1
clone_size: many
cdr3_nt: TGCAGCGTCACACACAGGGGCAGCGGAGGAGGGAACACTGAAGCTTTCTTT
cdr3_aa: CSVTHRGSGGGNTEAFF

v_call: TRBV4-1
cdr3_length: 17
d_call: NA
j_call: TRBJ2-4
clone_size: NA
cdr3_nt: TGCGCCAGCAGCCAAGATGAGGCAGGGTTGGCCAAAAACATTCAGTACTTC
cdr3_aa: CASSQDEAGLAKNIQYF

v_call: TRBV11-1
cdr3_length: 14
d_call: TRBD2
j_call: TRBJ2-7
clone_size: many
cdr3_nt: TGTGCCAGCAGCTCGGGACTACTCCCCTACGAGCAGTACTTC
cdr3_aa: CASSSGLLPYEQYF

v_call: TRBV25-1
cdr3_length: 15
d_call: TRBD1
j_call: TRBJ2-7
clone_size: many
cdr3_nt: TGTGCCAGCAGTGAAAGTACGGACAGGGTATCCGAGCAGTACTTC
cdr3_aa: CASSESTDRVSEQYF

v_call: TRBV28
cdr3_length: 14
d_call: NA
j_call: TRBJ2-7
clone_size: many
cdr3_nt: TGTGCCAGCAGTTGGCACAGGGCGGCCTACGAGCAGTACTTC
cdr3_aa: CASSWHRAAYEQYF

v_call: TRBV5-1
cdr3_length: 16
d_call: TRBD1
j_call: TRBJ2-2
clone_size: many
cdr3_nt: TGCGCCAGCAGCGGCCCGGGACAGAGGAACACCGGGGAGCTGTTTTTT
cdr3_aa: CASSGPGQRNTGELFF

v_call: TRBV12-3/TRBV12-4
cdr3_length: 16
d_call: NA
j_call: TRBJ1-2
clone_size: many
cdr3_nt: TGTGCCAGCAGTGGGACTCGACAGGCAGCTAACTATGGCTACACCTTC
cdr3_aa: CASSGTRQAANYGYTF